Listed below are T cell receptor beta chains from one sample, sequenced in a study of blood T cell repertoires in COVID-19. The table came from immunoSEQ multiplex PCR; TCRdb's copy has only in-frame clones and leaves some out. The repertoire holds 37,000 or so clones, 60% to 85% seen once, with roughly 2% in the top ten. Sequencing was carried out using peripheral blood. These receptors came from a man aged 55 to 69 with active COVID-19. The CDR3 runs from the conserved cysteine through the conserved F or W. Fields, in order: clone size, V gene, CDR3 protein. Only some rows state a clone size, as once, few, many or a class for expanded clones.

clone_size: .
v_call: TRBV3-1/TRBV3-2
cdr3_aa: CASSPNRALLYNEQFF

clone_size: once
v_call: TRBV7-9
cdr3_aa: CASSLDGAFEAFF

clone_size: .
v_call: TRBV28
cdr3_aa: CASSWGGGRANEKLFF

clone_size: .
v_call: TRBV21-1
cdr3_aa: CARPLGTSGIQETQYF

clone_size: .
v_call: TRBV7-6
cdr3_aa: CASSLAGASTDTQYF

clone_size: .
v_call: TRBV3-1/TRBV3-2
cdr3_aa: CASSQDTVQAGELFF

clone_size: .
v_call: TRBV7-2
cdr3_aa: CASSFTGIEAFF

clone_size: .
v_call: TRBV6-5
cdr3_aa: CASRPMSLTDTQYF

clone_size: .
v_call: TRBV13
cdr3_aa: CASSQGTSGLQETQYF

clone_size: .
v_call: TRBV6-2/TRBV6-3
cdr3_aa: CASSRDSDWGYEQYF

clone_size: .
v_call: TRBV7-8
cdr3_aa: CASSPGGSGRHNEQFF

clone_size: few
v_call: TRBV5-6
cdr3_aa: CASSLALAGGREQYF

clone_size: .
v_call: TRBV19
cdr3_aa: CASSRDLRGGLDTQYF

clone_size: medium-sized
v_call: TRBV6-2/TRBV6-3
cdr3_aa: CASSYVRGGVNTEAFF

clone_size: few
v_call: TRBV10-3
cdr3_aa: CAISESIREKLFF

clone_size: .
v_call: TRBV12-1
cdr3_aa: CASSPQRDRGREKLFF

clone_size: .
v_call: TRBV30
cdr3_aa: CAWSVRGEKLFF

clone_size: .
v_call: TRBV2
cdr3_aa: CASNGSPGQGPATNEKLFF

clone_size: few
v_call: TRBV19
cdr3_aa: CASSMPLAGGNDEQYF

clone_size: .
v_call: TRBV7-2
cdr3_aa: CASSPSGGVGNEQFF

clone_size: .
v_call: TRBV10-3
cdr3_aa: CAISQLGGSSTEAFF

clone_size: .
v_call: TRBV10-3
cdr3_aa: CAIKNRGRNTGELFF

clone_size: .
v_call: TRBV25-1
cdr3_aa: CASSRGVLGLSEAFF

clone_size: .
v_call: TRBV29-1
cdr3_aa: CSVEGANPEAFF

clone_size: .
v_call: TRBV7-9
cdr3_aa: CASRKSGTSSEQFF

clone_size: .
v_call: TRBV19
cdr3_aa: CASSDRGGTDTQYF

clone_size: .
v_call: TRBV6-4
cdr3_aa: CASTSGGRNEQFF

clone_size: .
v_call: TRBV6-6
cdr3_aa: CASSSGGNGEAFF

clone_size: .
v_call: TRBV5-5
cdr3_aa: CASSEWGQGAEGYTF

clone_size: .
v_call: TRBV3-1/TRBV3-2
cdr3_aa: CASSLGTSGTNTQYF

clone_size: .
v_call: TRBV6-2/TRBV6-3
cdr3_aa: CASSYSTGGASGELFF

clone_size: .
v_call: TRBV7-9
cdr3_aa: CASSLGLAGVSDTQYF

clone_size: few
v_call: TRBV30
cdr3_aa: CAWSAGIRRASGNTIYF

clone_size: .
v_call: TRBV6-6
cdr3_aa: CASSPGVNEQFF

clone_size: .
v_call: TRBV29-1
cdr3_aa: CSVGAGGVADTQYF

clone_size: .
v_call: TRBV4-1
cdr3_aa: CASSQGLAGISYEQYF

clone_size: .
v_call: TRBV6-5
cdr3_aa: CASEGTGELNTEAFF

clone_size: .
v_call: TRBV4-2
cdr3_aa: CASSQLDSDFAEAFF

clone_size: .
v_call: TRBV9
cdr3_aa: CASSVEQSQETQYF

clone_size: .
v_call: TRBV7-8
cdr3_aa: CASSFRAGGSNTEAFF

clone_size: .
v_call: TRBV4-1
cdr3_aa: CASSQDQPGGVRFF